This TCR beta chain emerged from a study of blood T cell repertoires in COVID-19 (TCRdb year 2020). About the study as a whole: The collaborator samples originated in the United States, Italy and Spain and spanned the acute and convalescent phases of COVID-19. The samples were drawn from the first 160 participants of the ongoing ImmuneRACE study and from under 1,500 subjects provided by 6 global collaborators. HLA class I and class II types, where available, came from metadata supplied by the sample provider rather than from assay-based typing. The dataset comprised deeply sampled blood TCRbeta repertoires from subjects exposed to, actively infected with, or recovered from COVID-19. The prospective study material was composed of cDNA or gDNA derived from T cells, B-cell-depleted T cells, or PBMCs. The repertoires were released in a freely available public database intended as a resource for research on the immune response to SARS-CoV-2. A de-identified subject ID, COVID-19 status, age in years and sex were almost always included in the sample metadata.

The immunoSEQ Assay, a bias-controlled multiplex PCR, was used to amplify TCRbeta CDR3 regions from genomic DNA. The original methods were these. The number of nucleated cells in each sample was estimated from the amplification of reference gene primers within the assay. To quantify the absolute abundance of each unique TCRbeta CDR3 rearrangement, sequence reads were collapsed and filtered. For each sample, productive Simpson clonality was calculated as the square root of Simpson's diversity index across productive rearrangements. TCRdb's version of the immuneACCESS table is confined to in-frame rearrangements and falls short of the full clone set. An unresolved V gene accounts for under half of the shortfall where checked; the remainder is of unknown origin. Clone size and the V and J calls come from that table; the DNA yielded D and trimming. This sample gives about 70,000 clones in total; around 87% of them show up just once. The top ten clonotypes cover roughly 28% of the sample.

Whole blood was collected in K2EDTA tubes by collaborating institutions according to the institutions' own protocols. For TCRbeta analysis, collaborators shipped samples in one of three forms: frozen whole blood, isolated PBMCs, or DNA extracted from either of those sample types. What the authors observed across the whole study: How much clinical and demographic metadata was included differed by source and by participant, and the metadata was provided uncurated.

This clone appeared a single time. Its antigen is currently not known. The sample holds no much larger clone one base away, and base qualities are not on file. V is pared back by 5 bases and J by 4 bases, with 17 bases lying between the germline termini. The CDR3, cysteine through phenylalanine, is 15 amino acids long. The retained sequence is limited to the CDR3, 45 bases, with the frame set at the first base. The germline V gene (reference sequence) gives CDR1 as LNHDA and CDR2 as SQIVND. The receptor was derived from a woman older than 75 with active or convalescent COVID-19. The chain uses TRBV19 and TRBJ1-2; matching of 6 bases hints at TRBD1 as the D gene. The sequencing sample was made of peripheral blood. The CDR3 here reads CASSQGLREVYGYTF. The bases are TGTGCCAGTAGTCAGGGGCTCAGGGAAGTCTATGGCTACACCTTC.